This TCR beta chain emerged from a study of blood T cell repertoires in COVID-19 (TCRdb year 2020). Context from the whole study: Samples from collaborators originated in the United States, Italy and Spain and spanned both the acute and convalescent phases of COVID-19. Sample metadata almost always included a de-identified subject ID, COVID-19 status, age in years and sex. A freely available public database, intended as a resource for researchers studying the immune response to SARS-CoV-2, is where the repertoires were released. Where available, HLA class I and class II types were obtained from metadata supplied by the sample provider rather than from assay-based typing. The samples were drawn from the first 160 participants of the ongoing ImmuneRACE study and from 1,254 subjects provided by 6 global collaborators. The material from the prospective study consisted of cDNA or gDNA derived from T cells, B-cell-depleted T cells, or PBMCs. Deeply sampled blood TCRbeta repertoires from subjects exposed to, actively infected with, or recovered from COVID-19 were included in the dataset. Here is what the overall study found, with its caveats: Clinical and demographic metadata were provided uncurated, with the amount varying by source and participant.

Each collaborating institution followed its own protocols to collect whole blood in K2EDTA tubes. Collaborator samples were shipped for TCRbeta analysis as frozen whole blood, isolated PBMCs, or DNA extracted from either sample type. To note about this clone: The antigen it binds to is not known. No base quality information exists; no much larger clone differs at one position.

TCRbeta CDR3 regions were amplified from genomic DNA using the immunoSEQ Assay, a bias-controlled multiplex PCR. The study's own analysis went as follows. Within the assay, amplification of reference gene primers was used to estimate how many nucleated cells each sample contained. To quantify the absolute abundance of each unique TCRbeta CDR3 rearrangement, sequence reads were collapsed and filtered. For each sample, productive Simpson clonality was calculated as the square root of Simpson's diversity index over productive rearrangements. Not all clones reach the TCRdb copy of this immuneACCESS table, which keeps in-frame sequences only. Checked studies attribute under half of the gap to unresolved V genes and leave the rest unexplained. V and J calls plus clone size are reproduced from that table; the DNA served to infer D and trimming. The sample table contains around 98,000 clones; only one count was recorded for over 70% of them. Jointly, the top ten make up around 24% of the sample.

This sequence originates from a man aged 70-80 years with acute or convalescent COVID-19. Sample: peripheral blood.

The CDR3 amino acid sequence is: CASSVVESVGNQPQHF. The DNA reads TGTGCCAGCAGCGTAGTCGAATCGGTGGGCAATCAGCCCCAGCATTTT. This chain joins TRBV9 to TRBJ1-5, with an unclear D gene assignment. The V and J ends are trimmed by 0 bases and 2 bases, leaving 12 bases between them. From the cysteine through the phenylalanine, the CDR3 covers 16 amino acids. The retained sequence is limited to the CDR3, 48 bases, with the frame set at the first base. CDR1 SGDLS and CDR2 YYNGEE are derived from the germline V gene.